These 11 T cell receptor beta chains were all obtained from the same sample, sequenced in a study of T cell clones after liver transplantation. Only in-frame clones appear in the TCRdb table, and some are missing; sequencing was by immunoSEQ multiplex PCR. The data hold over 100,000 clones, with 75% to 90% observed a single time. Specimen: CD4+ T cells from blood, collected before liver transplant. Receptor source: a human donor who received a liver transplant.

V usage is TRBV6-1 and J usage is TRBJ1-4, with D perhaps TRBD1 (5 bases). The length of the CDR3 is 15 residues. Germline CDR1 and CDR2: MNHNS and SASEGT. Trimming removed 2 bases from V and 3 bases from J, with 10 bases in between. The CDR3 sequence: CASSEQAGANEKLFF. The CDR3 DNA is TGTGCCAGCAGTGAACAGGCGGGGGCTAATGAAAAACTGTTTTTT.

The V gene is TRBV2, the J gene TRBJ1-1, with D possibly matching TRBD1 (5 bases). CDR3 length equals 13 residues. V was cut by 8 bases and J by 2 bases, with 12 bases left in between. The V gene's germline CDR1 is SNHLY and CDR2 FYNNEI. The CDR3 sequence: CASLRGPNTEAFF. In DNA form, the CDR3 reads TGTGCCAGCCTTCGGGGACCTAACACTGAAGCTTTCTTT.

The CDR3 protein is CASSLARTGTGFF. The CDR3 DNA follows: TGTGCCAGCAGCTTAGCAAGGACAGGGACCGGATTTTTT. The V and J genes are TRBV7-2 and TRBJ2-2; 8 bases map to TRBD1. This CDR3 is 13 amino acids long. V trimming: 0 bases; J trimming: 17 bases; junction bases outside the gene matches: 8. Germline CDR1 SGHTA, CDR2 FQGNSA. Using reference TRBV7-2 and TRBJ2-2 for the parts outside the CDR3, the full variable domain is GAGVSQSPSNKVTEKGKDVELRCDPISGHTALYWYRQSLGQGLEFLIYFQGNSAPDKSGLPSDRFSAERTGGSVSTLTIQRTQQEDSAVYLCASSLARTGTGFFGEGSRLTVL.

This chain uses TRBV7-6 with TRBJ1-6, with no clear D. This CDR3 comprises 14 residues. V was shortened by 5 bases and J by 6 bases, with 11 bases between the two germline ends. The germline CDR1 and CDR2 sequences are SGHVS and FNYEAQ. CDR3 bases: TGTGCCAGCAGCGCCCGGGAGTCTAATTCACCCCTCCACTTT. This sequence encodes CASSARESNSPLHF.

The CDR3 nucleotides read TGCGCCAGCAGCCAGGGGGGGGTAGAGCAGTTCTTC. Its protein product is CASSQGGVEQFF. The chain recombines TRBV4-1 with TRBJ2-1; 7 nucleotides line up with TRBD2. This CDR3 has 12 residues. Germline assignment: CDR1 MGHRA and CDR2 YSYEKL. Germline trimming cut 3 bases from V and 10 bases from J; bases unmatched to any gene: 3.

The chain couples TRBV16 to TRBJ1-3; D is undetermined. Germline V gene sequence: CDR1 KGHSY, CDR2 FQNENV. The CDR3 sequence is 13 residues long. Trimming removed 2 bases at V and 7 bases at J, with 9 bases between. CDR3 DNA sequence: TGTGCCAGCAGCCAACCCACCGGCAACACCATATATTTT. Residues: CASSQPTGNTIYF.

V and J are TRBV7-6 and TRBJ2-7, with TRBD2 matching 8 bases. The V segment lost 5 bases and the J segment 5 bases; nucleotides outside the gene matches: 11. Per germline, CDR1 SGHVS and CDR2 FNYEAQ. The CDR3 is 15 amino acids. CDR3: CASSADRTSRHEQYF. The CDR3 DNA sequence: TGTGCCAGCAGCGCCGACCGGACTAGCAGGCACGAGCAGTACTTC.

This clone was seen a single time. CDR3 bases: TGTGCCAGCAGCCAAGGGGCCAGGGGGACCTACGAGCAGTACTTC. It translates to CASSQGARGTYEQYF. The chain links TRBV14 to TRBJ2-7; 7 nucleotides agree with TRBD1. Trimming cost V 1 base and J 2 bases; bases outside gene matches: 5. The CDR3 consists of 15 residues. The germline CDR1 and CDR2 sequences are SGHDN and FVKESK.

The chain carries TRBV5-1 and TRBJ2-1; 9 bases align to TRBD2. V lost 0 bases, J lost 10 bases, and 8 bases stayed unmatched. Germline loops: CDR1 SGHRS, CDR2 YFSETQ. The CDR3 loop spans 15 amino acids. As DNA, the CDR3 is TGCGCCAGCAGCTTGGCGATAGCGGGAGCCCGGGAGCAGTTCTTC. Encoded protein: CASSLAIAGAREQFF.

This clone was observed once. The chain has TRBV25-1 and TRBJ1-5, with a possible D match to TRBD1 (6 bases). Germline loops: CDR1 MGHDK, CDR2 SYGVNS. Trimming took 5 bases from V and 0 from J, leaving 11 bases between them. The CDR3 has 15 residues. DNA of the CDR3: TGTGCCAGCAGTAAGGGGGGCTCTAGCAATCAGCCCCAGCATTTT. Translating gives CASSKGGSSNQPQHF. Complete variable domain (other parts from reference TRBV25-1 and TRBJ1-5): EADIYQTPRYLVIGTGKKITLECSQTMGHDKMYWYQQDPGMELHLIHYSYGVNSTEKGDLSSESTVSRIRTEHFPLTLESARPSHTSQYLCASSKGGSSNQPQHFGDGTRLSIL.

This sequence joins TRBV27 and TRBJ2-2, with 7 bases lining up with TRBD1. V was clipped by 1 base and J by 8 bases; unmatched bases: 10. CDR3 length: 16 residues. Germline V CDR1 and CDR2: MNHEY, SMNVEV (reference sequence). The CDR3 nucleotides read TGTGCCAGCAGTTTATGGACAGGAAACCCTTCGGGGGAGCTGTTTTTT. It is translated as CASSLWTGNPSGELFF.